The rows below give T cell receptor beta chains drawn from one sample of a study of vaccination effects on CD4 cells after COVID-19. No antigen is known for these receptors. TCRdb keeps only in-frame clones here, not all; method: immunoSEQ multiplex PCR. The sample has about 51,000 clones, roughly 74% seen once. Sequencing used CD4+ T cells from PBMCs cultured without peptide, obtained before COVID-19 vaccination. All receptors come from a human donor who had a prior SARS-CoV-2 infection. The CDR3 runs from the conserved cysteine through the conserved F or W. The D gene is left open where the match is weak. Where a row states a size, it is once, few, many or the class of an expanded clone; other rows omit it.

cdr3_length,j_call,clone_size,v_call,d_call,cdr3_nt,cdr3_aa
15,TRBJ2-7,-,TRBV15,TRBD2,TGTGCCACCAGCAGAGTAACTAGCGGGACCTACGAGCAGTACTTC,CATSRVTSGTYEQYF
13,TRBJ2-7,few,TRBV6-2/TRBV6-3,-,TGTGCCAGCAGTTATGCGGCGAGCTACGAGCAGTACTTC,CASSYAASYEQYF
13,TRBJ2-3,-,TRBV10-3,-,TGTGCCATCACATCGTCTGGCACAGATACGCAGTATTTT,CAITSSGTDTQYF
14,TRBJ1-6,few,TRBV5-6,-,TGTGCCAGTTCTATCGGGACGTGGGATTCACCCCTCCACTTT,CASSIGTWDSPLHF
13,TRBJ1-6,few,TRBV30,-,TGTGCGGGGGAAGGCTCCTATAATTCACCCCTCCACTTT,CAGEGSYNSPLHF
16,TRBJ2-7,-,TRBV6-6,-,TGTGCCAGCAGTTACCCTCTAGCCTGGTCCACCTACGAGCAGTACTTC,CASSYPLAWSTYEQYF
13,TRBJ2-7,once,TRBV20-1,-,TGCAGTGCTAGTTCAGGGGAATACTACGAGCAGTACTTC,CSASSGEYYEQYF
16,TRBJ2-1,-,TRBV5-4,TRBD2,TGTGCCAGCAGCTTGACTAGCGGGGGGTCTTACAATGAGCAGTTCTTC,CASSLTSGGSYNEQFF
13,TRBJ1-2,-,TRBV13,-,TGTGCCAGCAGTCACCCCGGAAAGTATGGCTACACCTTC,CASSHPGKYGYTF
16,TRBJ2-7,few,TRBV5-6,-,TGTGCCAGCAGCATATACCAGGGACACCTGATCTACGAGCAGTACTTC,CASSIYQGHLIYEQYF
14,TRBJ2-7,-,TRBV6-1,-,TGTGCCAGCAGTGAAGGATTTCTAGCGCGGGAGCAGTACTTC,CASSEGFLAREQYF
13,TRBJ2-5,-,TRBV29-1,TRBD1,TGCAGCGCACGACAGGGGGCAGGAGAGACCCAGTACTTC,CSARQGAGETQYF
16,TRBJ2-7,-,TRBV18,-,TGTGCCAGCTCACCACCAGGGGGGGACCGCTCCTACGAGCAGTACTTC,CASSPPGGDRSYEQYF
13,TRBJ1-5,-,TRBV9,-,TGTGCCAGCAGCGTAGACCCGACGGCTCCCCAGCATTTT,CASSVDPTAPQHF
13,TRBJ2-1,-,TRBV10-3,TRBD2,TGTGCCCACGGGACTAGCGGGTACAATGAGCAGTTCTTC,CAHGTSGYNEQFF
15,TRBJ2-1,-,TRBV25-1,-,TGTGCCAGCAGGCCCCTACCGGGAGCTTCGGATGAGCAGTTCTTC,CASRPLPGASDEQFF
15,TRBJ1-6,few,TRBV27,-,TGTGCCAGCAGTTTATTAGGCATCGACAATTCACCCCTCCACTTT,CASSLLGIDNSPLHF
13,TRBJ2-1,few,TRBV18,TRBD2,TGTGCCAGCTCAGGCGGGACTAACAATGAGCAGTTCTTC,CASSGGTNNEQFF
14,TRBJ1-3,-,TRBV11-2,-,TGTGCCAGCAGCTTAACAGTTTCTGGAAACACCATATATTTT,CASSLTVSGNTIYF
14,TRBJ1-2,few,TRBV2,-,TGTGCCAGCAGCGTACAGGGTAGGGACTATGGCTACACCTTC,CASSVQGRDYGYTF
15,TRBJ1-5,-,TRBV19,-,TGTGCCAGTACACGGTGGGCGAATAGCAATCAGCCCCAGCATTTT,CASTRWANSNQPQHF